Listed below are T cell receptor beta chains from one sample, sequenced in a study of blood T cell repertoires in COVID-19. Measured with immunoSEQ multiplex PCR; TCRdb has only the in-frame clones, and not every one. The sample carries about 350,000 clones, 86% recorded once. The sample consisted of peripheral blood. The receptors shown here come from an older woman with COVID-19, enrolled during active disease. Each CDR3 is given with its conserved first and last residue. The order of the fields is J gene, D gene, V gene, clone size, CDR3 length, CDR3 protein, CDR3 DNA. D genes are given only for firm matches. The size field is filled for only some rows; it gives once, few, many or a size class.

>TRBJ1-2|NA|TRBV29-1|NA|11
CSVARQNGYTF
TGCAGCGTAGCCCGACAGAATGGCTACACCTTC
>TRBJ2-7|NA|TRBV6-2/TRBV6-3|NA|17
CASSYSTGTTISYEQYF
TGTGCCAGCAGTTACTCGACCGGGACAACTATTTCCTACGAGCAGTACTTC
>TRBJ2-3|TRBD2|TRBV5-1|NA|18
CASSLPTSGGAFADTQYF
TGCGCCAGCAGCTTGCCGACTAGCGGGGGGGCTTTTGCAGATACGCAGTATTTT
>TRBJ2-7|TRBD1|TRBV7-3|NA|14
CASSPGQGAYEQYF
TGTGCCAGCAGCCCCGGACAGGGGGCCTACGAGCAGTACTTC
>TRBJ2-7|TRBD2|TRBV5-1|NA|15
CASSLVAGGSYEQYF
TGCGCCAGCAGCTTGGTAGCGGGGGGCTCCTACGAGCAGTACTTC
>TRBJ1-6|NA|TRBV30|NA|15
CAWSVGGSYNSPLHF
TGTGCCTGGAGTGTTGGAGGCTCCTATAATTCACCCCTCCACTTT
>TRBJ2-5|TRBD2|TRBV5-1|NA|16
CASSTTTSGGGETQYF
TGCGCCAGCAGCACGACGACTAGCGGGGGAGGAGAGACCCAGTACTTC
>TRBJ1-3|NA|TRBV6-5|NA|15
CASREDSSSGNTIYF
TGTGCCAGCAGGGAGGACAGCAGCTCTGGAAACACCATATATTTT
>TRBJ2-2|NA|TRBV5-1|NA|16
CASSLGVRRGTGELFF
TGCGCCAGCAGCTTGGGTGTGAGAAGGGGCACCGGGGAGCTGTTTTTT
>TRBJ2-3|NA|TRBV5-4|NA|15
CASSLSRGLADTQYF
TGTGCCAGCAGCTTGAGCAGAGGGCTCGCAGATACGCAGTATTTT
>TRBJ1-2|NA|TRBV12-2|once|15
CASRTSTGRAEGYTF
TGTGCAAGTCGTACTTCTACGGGCAGGGCGGAAGGCTACACCTTC
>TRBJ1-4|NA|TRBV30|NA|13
CARTGGINEKLFF
TGTGCCCGGACCGGGGGTATAAATGAAAAACTGTTTTTT
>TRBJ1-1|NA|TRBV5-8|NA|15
CASSTSARANTEAFF
TGTGCCAGCAGCACCTCCGCGAGGGCAAACACTGAAGCTTTCTTT
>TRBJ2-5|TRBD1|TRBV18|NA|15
CASSPRTGDQETQYF
TGTGCCAGCTCACCACGCACAGGGGACCAAGAGACCCAGTACTTC
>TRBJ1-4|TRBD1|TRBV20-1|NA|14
CSASGGQGGEKLFF
TGCAGTGCTAGTGGCGGGCAGGGGGGAGAAAAACTGTTTTTT
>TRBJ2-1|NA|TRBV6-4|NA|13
CASSDSRGREQFF
TGTGCCAGCAGTGACTCCCGGGGAAGGGAGCAGTTCTTC
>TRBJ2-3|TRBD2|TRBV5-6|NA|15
CASSLTLAGVGTQYF
TGTGCCAGCAGCTTGACGCTAGCGGGGGTCGGTACGCAGTATTTT
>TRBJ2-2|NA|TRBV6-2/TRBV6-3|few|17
CASSYTWPGHNTGELFF
TGTGCCAGCAGTTACACCTGGCCGGGACACAACACCGGGGAGCTGTTTTTT
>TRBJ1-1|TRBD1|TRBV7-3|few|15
CASSPAGQANTEAFF
TGTGCCAGCAGCCCGGCTGGACAGGCGAACACTGAAGCTTTCTTT
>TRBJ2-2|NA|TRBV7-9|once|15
CASSSLFQVTGELFF
TGTGCCAGCAGCTCCCTATTCCAGGTCACCGGGGAGCTGTTTTTT
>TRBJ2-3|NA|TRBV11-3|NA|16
CASSLVTFEGSDTQYF
TGTGCCAGCAGCTTAGTCACCTTTGAGGGATCAGATACGCAGTATTTT
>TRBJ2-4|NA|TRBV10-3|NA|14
CAISPGESKNIQYF
TGTGCCATCAGCCCCGGGGAAAGCAAAAACATTCAGTACTTC
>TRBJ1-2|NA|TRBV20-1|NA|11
CSARRNYGYTF
TGCAGTGCTAGACGTAACTATGGCTACACCTTC
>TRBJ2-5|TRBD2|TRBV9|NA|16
CASSAGLAGVRKTQYF
TGTGCCAGCAGCGCGGGACTAGCGGGGGTGAGAAAGACCCAGTACTTC